This T cell receptor (beta chain) was profiled in a study of blood T cell repertoires in COVID-19. For the study at large: From the United States, Italy and Spain came samples of acute and convalescent COVID-19.

The protocol was immunoSEQ multiplex PCR, while the TCRdb copy is restricted to in-frame clones and leaves out a portion. The table lists 200,000 to 250,000 clones, 80% to 90% of them singletons, with about 8% in the top ten. Germline loops: CDR1 SGHAT, CDR2 FQNNGV. The CDR3 length is 15 residues. Trimming cost V 1 base and J 0 bases, with 10 bases left between them. Sequenced material: peripheral blood. This sequence originates from a woman aged 50 to 60 with active or convalescent COVID-19. V usage is TRBV11-2 and J usage is TRBJ2-7; D perhaps matches TRBD2 (6 bases). This CDR3 reads CASSLGAGGSYEQYF. The DNA of the CDR3 is TGTGCCAGCAGCTTAGGAGCGGGTGGCTCCTACGAGCAGTACTTC.